The 29 T cell receptor beta chains in this list originate from one sample, sequenced in a study of identical twins (dated by TCRdb to 2015 to 2016). The library was generated by 5' RACE. Sequencing instrument: Illumina HiSeq 2000. The public reads were reanalyzed by TCRdb: fastp trimming at Q25, MiXCR alignment, in-frame beta chains only. Each entry merges the rows of one CDR3 protein and shows their most common DNA and genes. This sample has about 500,000 distinct CDR3 sequences in its table, and 13% to 15% of those were observed once. About 0.94% of the sample lies in the top ten. These data were also reused for a study on yellow fever vaccine responses in identical twins.

Sequencing was performed on CD4+ T cells sorted from blood. These receptors came from a woman aged 18-35 years in good health.

This clonotype has more than one count but fewer than ten. Germline is not matched at one junction end, which may reflect a read error. The J gene is TRBJ2-5, the V gene TRBV7-7; 11 bases are a match to TRBD2. CDR3 length: 17 amino acids. The germline V gene has CDR1 SSHAT and CDR2 FNYEAQ (reference sequence). The CDR3 sequence is CASSLRLAGSLGETQYF. The CDR3 region has the DNA TGTGCTAGCAGCCTCAGACTAGCGGGGTCCCTCGGGGAGACCCAGTACTTC.

This clonotype was seen more than once but under ten times. The chain has TRBV28 and TRBJ2-7, with D perhaps TRBD2 (6 bases). Deletions cut 7 bases from V and 0 bases from J, with 16 bases between. Germline CDR1 and CDR2: MDHEN and SYDVKM. The CDR3 consists of 15 residues. DNA of the CDR3: TGTGCCAGCACCCCACATGAGGAGGGCTCCTACGAGCAGTACTTC. It translates to CASTPHEEGSYEQYF.

This clonotype was observed a handful of times. The V and J genes are TRBV28 and TRBJ2-2; D remains unclear. Germline CDR1 MDHEN, CDR2 SYDVKM. The CDR3 is made up of 16 amino acids. V lost 1 base to trimming and J lost 0 bases, with 9 bases between them. The CDR3 sequence: CASSLFRSSNTGELFF. For the CDR3, the DNA is TGTGCCAGCAGTTTATTCCGTTCCTCGAACACCGGGGAGCTGTTTTTT.

This rearrangement joins TRBV5-1 to TRBJ2-1; 7 bases match TRBD1. The CDR3 spans 17 residues. With 6 bases clipped from V and 9 bases from J, the junction kept 21 bases outside the gene matches. CDR1 and CDR2 (germline): SGHRS, YFSETQ. The CDR3 loop is CASNQETGNSGRGEQFF. The DNA for the CDR3 is TGCGCCAGCAACCAGGAGACAGGGAACAGCGGAAGGGGTGAGCAGTTCTTC. The whole variable domain, remainder taken from reference TRBV5-1 and TRBJ2-1, is KAGVTQTPRYLIKTRGQQVTLSCSPISGHRSVSWYQQTPGQGLQFLFEYFSETQRNKGNFPGRFSGRQFSNSRSEMNVSTLELGDSALYLCASNQETGNSGRGEQFFGPGTRLTVL.

This chain joins TRBV20-1 and TRBJ2-2; the D is unclear. V dropped 3 bases and J dropped 4 bases, with 15 bases sitting between them. Per the germline V gene, CDR1 is DFQATT and CDR2 is SNEGSKA (reference sequence). The CDR3 is made up of 15 amino acids. CDR3 DNA sequence: TGCAGTGCTAGCGAGGTCCGTTCCCCCACCGGGGAGCTGTTTTTT. This encodes CSASEVRSPTGELFF.

This clonotype was seen a few times. The rearrangement uses TRBV5-6 and TRBJ2-7, with 7 bases matching TRBD1. The germline CDR1 and CDR2 sequences are SGHDT and YYEEEE. The CDR3 sequence is 14 residues long. V dropped 4 bases and J dropped 2; count of bases not matched to a gene: 6. CDR3 sequence: CASSLPTGPYEQYF. The CDR3 nucleotides read TGTGCCAGCAGCCTCCCGACAGGGCCCTACGAGCAGTACTTC.

The chain links TRBV6-2 or TRBV6-3 to TRBJ2-5; D remains unclear. Germline CDR1 is MNHEY and CDR2 is SVGEGT. V was cut by 6 bases and J by 2 bases, with 10 bases left in between. This CDR3 spans 13 amino acids. CDR3 residues: CASRDFGQETQYF. CDR3 nucleotide sequence: TGTGCCAGCAGGGATTTTGGACAAGAGACCCAGTACTTC.

In this sample, this clonotype turned up a few times. The V call is TRBV7-9, the J call TRBJ1-6, with D possibly being TRBD1 (5 bases). Germline CDR1 SEHNR, CDR2 FQNEAQ (reference sequence). The CDR3 totals 15 residues. Trimming pared 4 bases from V and 1 base from J, leaving 8 bases between. Written as DNA, the CDR3 is TGTGCCAGCAGCTGGGGGAATTCCTATAATTCACCCCTCCACTTT. This sequence encodes CASSWGNSYNSPLHF.

This chain's CDR3 is CASSSRQGSSYNEQFF. The CDR3 bases are TGTGCCAGCAGCTCACGACAGGGGAGCTCCTACAATGAGCAGTTCTTC. The chain recombines TRBV7-2 with TRBJ2-1, with 8 bases that match TRBD1. The junction had 5 bases not matched to a gene; V was cut back by 4 bases and J by 0 bases. CDR1 is SGHTA and CDR2 is FQGNSA in the germline V gene. The CDR3 length is 16 residues.

The rearrangement uses TRBV20-1 and TRBJ2-7; D remains ambiguous. With 0 bases removed from V and 2 bases from J, the gap between germline ends came to 14 bases. The CDR3 loop spans 15 amino acids. Germline CDR1 and CDR2: DFQATT and SNEGSKA (reference sequence). The CDR3 protein is CSARDVRVSPYEQYF. CDR3 DNA: TGCAGTGCTAGAGATGTACGGGTTTCCCCCTACGAGCAGTACTTC.

This clonotype came up a few times. The CDR3 sequence: CASRKTNQETQYF. DNA of the CDR3: TGTGCCAGCAGGAAGACGAACCAAGAGACCCAGTACTTC. This chain connects TRBV6-6 to TRBJ2-5; D not certain. The germline CDR1 and CDR2 sequences are MNHNY and SVGAGI (reference sequence). Trimming took 6 bases from V and 0 from J, leaving 8 bases between them. CDR3 length: 13 residues.

This clonotype has just a few counts. V is TRBV20-1 and J is TRBJ2-7; TRBD1 matches 9 bases. The V and J ends lost 1 base and 6 bases, in that order; junction bases with no gene match: 10. Germline V gene data show CDR1 as DFQATT and CDR2 as SNEGSKA (reference sequence). CDR3 size: 15 residues. The CDR3, as DNA: TGCAGTGCTAGAGTACCGGGACAGGGTAAAGGCGAGCAGTACTTC. Protein: CSARVPGQGKGEQYF.

This clonotype was detected a few times. The rearrangement uses TRBV30 and TRBJ2-1; D remains unclear. The ends were cut back, 4 bases at V and 5 bases at J, with 6 bases in the middle. This CDR3 spans 11 amino acids. Germline assignment: CDR1 GTSNPN and CDR2 SVGIG (reference sequence). The CDR3 spells CAWTQDNEQFF. The CDR3 DNA follows: TGTGCCTGGACCCAGGACAATGAGCAGTTCTTC.

This clonotype was observed a handful of times. The J gene is TRBJ1-4, the V gene TRBV15; the D is unclear. Trimming took 8 bases from V and 7 from J, leaving 8 bases between them. Germline CDR1 is LNHNV and CDR2 is YYDKDF (reference sequence). This CDR3 has 11 amino acids. The CDR3 bases are TGTGCCACCTCCCATACTGAAAAACTGTTTTTT. Translating it yields CATSHTEKLFF.

The chain uses TRBV5-1 and TRBJ2-1; TRBD1 matches 7 bases. Losses at the gene ends were 4 bases for V and 6 bases for J; bases not matched to a gene: 7. Per germline, CDR1 SGHRS and CDR2 YFSETQ. This CDR3 contains 14 residues. The DNA for the CDR3 is TGCGCCAGCAGCGGAGGACAGGTTTTCAATGAGCAGTTCTTC. Protein: CASSGGQVFNEQFF.

The chain is built from TRBV20-1 and TRBJ2-2; TRBD2 matches 11 bases. Germline CDR1 DFQATT, CDR2 SNEGSKA (reference sequence). Trimming at V came to 6 bases and at J to 7 bases, leaving 7 bases not matched to a gene. The CDR3 length is 14 residues. The CDR3 protein is CSASPLAGDGELFF. As DNA, the CDR3 is TGCAGTGCATCCCCACTAGCGGGGGACGGGGAGCTGTTTTTT.

The genes are TRBV4-3 and TRBJ2-1; D might be TRBD1 or TRBD2, each matching 7 bases. This CDR3 has 20 amino acids. Trimming took 1 base from V and 0 from J, leaving 22 bases between them. CDR1 LGHNA and CDR2 YSLEER come from the germline V gene. The CDR3 protein is CASSQGGGTVIISSYNEQFF. CDR3 bases: TGCGCCAGCAGCCAAGGGGGGGGGACAGTGATTATCAGCTCCTACAATGAGCAGTTCTTC.

In its sample, this clonotype was seen a few times. The chain has TRBV19 and TRBJ1-2, with 9 bases that match TRBD1. CDR1 is LNHDA and CDR2 is SQIVND in the germline V gene (reference sequence). The CDR3 is 16 amino acids. V lost 3 bases, J lost 3 bases, and 8 bases stayed unmatched. The CDR3 coding sequence is TGTGCCAGTAGTATGGGTGTCTGGACAGGGGACTATGGCTACACCTTC. Its translation: CASSMGVWTGDYGYTF.

This clonotype was seen a handful of times. The V call is TRBV6-5, the J call TRBJ2-7, with 10 bases identical to TRBD1. This CDR3 has 16 amino acids. V lost 2 bases, J lost 2 bases, and 6 bases stayed unmatched. Germline values: CDR1 MNHEY, CDR2 SVGAGI. CDR3 amino acids: CASSYRGGTGAYEQYF. Here the CDR3 DNA reads TGTGCCAGCAGTTACCGGGGCGGGACAGGGGCCTACGAGCAGTACTTC.

The rearrangement joins TRBV4-3 to TRBJ2-3; 7 nucleotides match TRBD1. V lost 2 bases to trimming and J lost 4 bases; unmatched junction nucleotides: 6. From germline, CDR1 is LGHNA and CDR2 YSLEER. The CDR3 contains 15 residues. The CDR3: CASSQTPDRPDTQYF. CDR3 coding DNA: TGCGCCAGCAGCCAAACCCCGGACAGGCCAGATACGCAGTATTTT.

The V call is TRBV10-3, the J call TRBJ2-1, with 11 bases fitting TRBD1. This CDR3 spans 14 amino acids. The J segment lost 9 bases and the V segment lost 6 bases, leaving 7 bases of the junction unmatched. CDR1 is ENHRY and CDR2 is SYGVKD in the germline V gene. CDR3 protein: CAIRGTGGSVEQFF. As DNA, the CDR3 is TGTGCCATCAGGGGGACAGGGGGGTCTGTTGAGCAGTTCTTC.

The chain combines TRBV13 with TRBJ2-1, with TRBD1 matching over 8 bases. Germline lookup yields CDR1 PRHDT and CDR2 FYEKMQ (reference sequence). J lost 10 bases, V lost 0 bases, and 17 bases had no gene match. The CDR3 covers 18 residues. The CDR3 region is CASSLGPPGTGVMREQFF. CDR3 in DNA: TGTGCCAGCAGCTTAGGGCCCCCCGGGACAGGCGTAATGAGGGAGCAGTTCTTC.

In its sample, this clonotype was seen once. The gene calls are TRBV18 and TRBJ2-1; the D gene is possibly TRBD2 (6 bases). Trimming took off 4 bases at V and 7 bases at J, with 8 bases between the two ends. The CDR3 totals 12 residues. Germline V CDR1 and CDR2: KGHSH, LQKENI. In nucleotides, the CDR3 is TGTGCCAGCTCACGGGGGGAAAATGAGCAGTTCTTC. As protein: CASSRGENEQFF.

This clonotype appeared a few times. The chain couples TRBV30 to TRBJ2-7; 11 nucleotides agree with TRBD2. Germline assignment: CDR1 GTSNPN and CDR2 SVGIG (reference sequence). With 1 base clipped from V and 5 bases from J, the junction kept 4 bases outside the gene matches. CDR3 length equals 14 residues. CDR3 nucleotides: TGTGCCTGGAGTGCAACTAGCGGGAGCAACGAGCAGTACTTC. It is translated as CAWSATSGSNEQYF.

The chain recombines TRBV28 with TRBJ2-5; the match to TRBD2 covers 11 bases. With 1 base clipped from V and 4 bases from J, the junction kept 8 bases outside the gene matches. CDR1 and CDR2 from the germline V gene are MDHEN and SYDVKM. The CDR3 covers 17 residues. The CDR3 sequence: CASSLFSGGVRLETQYF. CDR3 nucleotides: TGTGCCAGCAGTTTATTTAGCGGGGGGGTGAGACTAGAGACCCAGTACTTC.

This clonotype was seen at least ten times. This rearrangement joins TRBV20-1 to TRBJ2-3, with 8 nucleotides matching TRBD2. Germline V CDR1 and CDR2: DFQATT, SNEGSKA (reference sequence). The CDR3 loop spans 12 amino acids. The junction had 2 bases not matched to a gene; V was cut back by 8 bases and J by 1 base. As DNA, the CDR3 is TGCAGTAGTAGCGGGGGCACAGATACGCAGTATTTT. Amino acid sequence: CSSSGGTDTQYF.

This chain joins TRBV6-2 or TRBV6-3 and TRBJ2-7; a weak D match, TRBD2 (6 bases). CDR1 is MNHEY, CDR2 SVGEGT, per germline. The V gene lost 8 bases and the J gene lost 7 bases, with 18 bases spanning the gap. The CDR3 runs to 13 residues. CDR3 sequence reads: CASGRDDPTEQYF. In DNA, the CDR3 is TGTGCCAGCGGGCGGGACGACCCTACGGAGCAGTACTTC.

This clonotype occurred a few times. The V and J genes are TRBV5-1 and TRBJ2-2, with 9 bases identical to TRBD2. The CDR3 contains 17 residues. CDR1 is SGHRS and CDR2 is YFSETQ in the germline V gene. Trimming removed 4 bases from V and 4 bases from J; junction bases left unmatched: 11. CDR3 nucleotide sequence: TGCGCCAGCAGCCTGAGGACTAGCGCCATAGTCACCGGGGAGCTGTTTTTT. The encoded protein is CASSLRTSAIVTGELFF.

The chain employs TRBV29-1 and TRBJ2-1; D ambiguous. CDR3 length: 10 amino acids. The ends were cut back, 3 bases at V and 12 bases at J, with 9 bases in the middle. The germline V gene encodes CDR1 SQVTM and CDR2 ANQGSEA. DNA for the CDR3: TGCAGCGTTGACCCAGGTGGGCAGTTCTTC. It yields the protein CSVDPGGQFF.